Listed below are T cell receptor beta chains from one sample, sequenced in a study of blood T cell repertoires in COVID-19. TCRdb's copy holds only in-frame clones and misses some; the assay was immunoSEQ multiplex PCR. The sample lists 430,000 or so clones, roughly 88% seen once, with 1.8% in the top ten. The specimen was PBMCs or T cells enriched from blood (not recorded which). These receptors originate from a woman aged 40 to 55 who had recovered from COVID-19. The CDR3 runs from the conserved cysteine through the conserved F or W. D genes are given only for firm matches. Some rows mark clone size as missing; the rest say once, few, many or name a class of expanded clone.

J gene,clone size,D gene,V gene,CDR3 protein,CDR3 DNA
TRBJ1-1,NA,NA,TRBV5-1,CASSSLTMTANTEAFF,TGCGCCAGCAGCTCTCTTACAATGACAGCAAACACTGAAGCTTTCTTT
TRBJ2-7,NA,NA,TRBV10-2,CASSEMATISPYEQYF,TGCGCCAGCAGTGAGATGGCGACTATCTCCCCCTACGAGCAGTACTTC
TRBJ1-2,NA,NA,TRBV18,CASSLDRRSGYTF,TGTGCCAGCTCTCTAGATCGGAGGAGTGGCTACACCTTC
TRBJ2-3,NA,TRBD1,TRBV11-2,CASRTSGTGTDTQYF,TGTGCCAGCAGGACCTCCGGGACAGGGACGGATACGCAGTATTTT
TRBJ2-1,NA,NA,TRBV7-2,CASSRIKLATNEQFF,TGTGCCAGCAGCCGCATAAAATTGGCCACGAATGAGCAGTTCTTC
TRBJ1-4,NA,TRBD1,TRBV30,CAFSGTGNEKLFF,TGTGCCTTCAGCGGGACAGGGAATGAAAAACTGTTTTTT
TRBJ2-3,NA,NA,TRBV10-3,CAIRRAAGDPTSTDTQYF,TGTGCCATCAGGCGGGCTGCCGGAGACCCTACTAGCACAGATACGCAGTATTTT
TRBJ1-2,NA,NA,TRBV28,CASSLSGPRYGYTF,TGTGCCAGCAGTTTATCCGGTCCCCGATATGGCTACACCTTC
TRBJ1-1,NA,TRBD1,TRBV5-1,CASSLGLQGERNEAFF,TGCGCCAGCAGCTTGGGGCTCCAGGGGGAGAGAAATGAAGCTTTCTTT
TRBJ1-2,NA,TRBD1,TRBV18,CASSPQGQGAKGYTF,TGTGCCAGCTCACCTCAGGGACAGGGGGCAAAAGGCTACACCTTC
TRBJ2-7,NA,NA,TRBV5-1,CASSLRAQAEAYEQYF,TGCGCCAGCAGCTTGAGGGCCCAGGCGGAGGCGTACGAGCAGTACTTC
TRBJ2-7,NA,NA,TRBV29-1,CSVRRGEPYEQYF,TGCAGCGTTCGCAGGGGGGAACCCTACGAGCAGTACTTC
TRBJ2-3,NA,NA,TRBV11-3,CASRLTGTDTQYF,TGTGCCAGCAGGCTTACGGGCACAGATACGCAGTATTTT
TRBJ1-2,once,TRBD1,TRBV6-5,CASRPTGLYGYTF,TGTGCCAGCAGACCGACAGGGCTCTATGGCTACACCTTC
TRBJ2-1,NA,TRBD1,TRBV12-5,CASGLVVWDDRVKYNEQFF,TGTGCTAGTGGTTTGGTCGTTTGGGACGACAGGGTCAAATACAATGAGCAGTTCTTC
TRBJ2-2,NA,NA,TRBV9,CASSLRTANTGELFF,TGTGCCAGCAGCCTTCGGACAGCGAACACCGGGGAGCTGTTTTTT